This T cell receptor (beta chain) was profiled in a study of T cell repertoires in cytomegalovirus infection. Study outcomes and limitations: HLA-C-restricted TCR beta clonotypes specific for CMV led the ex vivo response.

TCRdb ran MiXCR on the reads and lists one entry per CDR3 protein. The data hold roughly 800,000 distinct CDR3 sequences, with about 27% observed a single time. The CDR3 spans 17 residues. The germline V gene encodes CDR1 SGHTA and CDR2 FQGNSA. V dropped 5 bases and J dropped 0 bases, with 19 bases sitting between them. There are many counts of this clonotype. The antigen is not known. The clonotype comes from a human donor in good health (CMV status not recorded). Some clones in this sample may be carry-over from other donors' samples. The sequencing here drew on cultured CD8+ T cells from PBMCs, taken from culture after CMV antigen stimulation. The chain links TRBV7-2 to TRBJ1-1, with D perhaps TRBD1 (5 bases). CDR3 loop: CASSPRLRPGMNTEAFF. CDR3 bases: TGTGCCAGCAGCCCACGACTTCGGCCAGGGATGAACACTGAAGCTTTCTTT.